This TCR beta chain stems from a study of T cell responses to AZD1222 COVID-19 vaccine. This clone showed up just once. The antigen is unknown. Profiling relied on immunoSEQ multiplex PCR, and the TCRdb table lists in-frame clones only, not all of them. The sample includes approximately 100,000 clones, just over 85% of them seen just once. The CDR3 consists of 15 residues. With 4 bases clipped from V and 1 base from J, the junction kept 2 bases outside the gene matches. Germline loops: CDR1 SGHRS, CDR2 YFSETQ. The study, taken as a whole, reports: With dominance at 160-218 and 743-854, vaccine-associated CD4 TCRs spanned spike. Possibly, clonal diversity was underestimated; donors were largely white British and included more females. Baseline antibody screening turned up just a handful of seropositive AZD1222 recipients.

This clonotype was sampled from an adult in good health. V is TRBV5-1 and J is TRBJ2-2; 9 positions agree with TRBD1. The source was peripheral blood, collected on day 0 of AZD1222 vaccination. Here the CDR3 reads CASSLGQGNTGELFF. In DNA form, the CDR3 reads TGCGCCAGCAGCCTGGGACAGGGGAACACCGGGGAGCTGTTTTTT.